A single sample is the source of the 13 T cell receptor beta chains below, sequenced in a study of blood T cell repertoires in COVID-19. TCRdb's copy holds only in-frame clones and misses some; the assay was immunoSEQ multiplex PCR. The data show under 350,000 clones, 80% to 90% seen once. Input material: PBMCs or T cells enriched from blood (not recorded which). The receptors here all came from a woman aged 40 to 55 with acute COVID-19.

This chain connects TRBV19 to TRBJ1-1, with D possibly TRBD1 on 5 matching bases. Germline V CDR1 and CDR2: LNHDA, SQIVND (reference sequence). V shed 3 bases and J shed 4 bases, with 15 bases lying between them. The CDR3 is 15 residues long. DNA for the CDR3: TGTGCCAGTAGTATCTTGTGGGGGGATGGCACTGAAGCTTTCTTT. Translated, it gives CASSILWGDGTEAFF.

The rearrangement joins TRBV7-9 to TRBJ1-4; 7 nucleotides align to TRBD1. The CDR3 loop spans 15 amino acids. Germline V CDR1 and CDR2: SEHNR, FQNEAQ (reference sequence). Trimming removed 0 bases from V and 6 bases from J; junction bases left unmatched: 4. Here the CDR3 DNA reads TGTGCCAGCAGCTTAGCTGGGACAGTCGATGAAAAACTGTTTTTT. Its protein product is CASSLAGTVDEKLFF.

The CDR3 nucleotides read TGTGCCAGCAGCAGACCGGGAGTTTATGGCTACACCTTC. It translates to CASSRPGVYGYTF. This chain joins TRBV6-2 or TRBV6-3 and TRBJ1-2; D gene uncertain. Per germline, CDR1 MNHEY and CDR2 SVGEGT. There are 13 residues in the CDR3. V shed 6 bases and J shed 5 bases, with 13 bases lying between them.

The V and J genes are TRBV4-1 and TRBJ2-2, with TRBD1 matching 10 bases. The CDR3 covers 18 residues. After removal of 2 bases from V and 5 bases from J, the junction contained 11 bases not matched to a gene. Germline CDR1 and CDR2: MGHRA and YSYEKL. In DNA, the CDR3 is TGCGCCAGCAGCCAAAGGGACAGGGGCCGCACGGGTACCGGGGAGCTGTTTTTT. Amino acids: CASSQRDRGRTGTGELFF.

The CDR3 DNA is TGTGCCAGCAGTTTTTACAGGGAAAATTCACCCCTCCACTTT. This gives the protein CASSFYRENSPLHF. The chain employs TRBV27 and TRBJ1-6; perhaps TRBD1 as D (6 bases). The CDR3 has 14 amino acids. Trimming cost V 3 bases and J 7 bases, with 10 bases left between them. Germline V CDR1 and CDR2: MNHEY, SMNVEV (reference sequence).

This clone was detected once. J is TRBJ1-3 and V is TRBV6-5; possibly TRBD1 for D (5 bases). CDR1 is MNHEY, CDR2 SVGAGI, per germline. V lost 2 bases, J lost 0 bases, and 8 bases lay in between. The CDR3 sequence is 15 residues long. The CDR3, as DNA: TGTGCCAGCAGTTACGGGGCTTACTCTGGAAACACCATATATTTT. Translated, it gives CASSYGAYSGNTIYF.

The chain joins TRBV28 to TRBJ1-2; D is unresolved. Germline V gives CDR1 MDHEN, CDR2 SYDVKM. V shed 4 bases and J shed 7 bases, with 7 bases lying between them. This CDR3 spans 11 amino acids. The CDR3 protein is CASSSRPGYTF. The DNA of the CDR3 is TGTGCCAGCAGTTCCAGGCCTGGCTACACCTTC.

The gene calls are TRBV5-1 and TRBJ2-7, with 11 bases identical to TRBD2. This CDR3 is built from 17 residues. Germline trimming cut 0 bases from V and 7 bases from J; bases unmatched to any gene: 12. The V gene's germline CDR1 is SGHRS and CDR2 YFSETQ. The CDR3 nucleotides read TGCGCCAGCAGCTTGGTGCCTAGCGGGGGGCTAATGGGAGAGCAGTACTTC. Translated, it gives CASSLVPSGGLMGEQYF. The entire variable domain, with the rest obtained from reference TRBV5-1 and TRBJ2-7, is as follows: KAGVTQTPRYLIKTRGQQVTLSCSPISGHRSVSWYQQTPGQGLQFLFEYFSETQRNKGNFPGRFSGRQFSNSRSEMNVSTLELGDSALYLCASSLVPSGGLMGEQYFGPGTRLTVT.

A single count supports this clone. This chain uses TRBV7-2 with TRBJ1-6; 9 positions agree with TRBD1. V shed 8 bases, J shed 6 bases, and the junction held 2 bases outside the gene matches. In germline, CDR1 is SGHTA, CDR2 FQGNSA. The CDR3 length is 13 residues. DNA for the CDR3: TGTGCCAGCGGGACAGGGATTAATTCACCCCTCCACTTT. It yields the protein CASGTGINSPLHF.

This chain connects TRBV2 to TRBJ2-2; D is undetermined. Looked up from germline, CDR1 is SNHLY and CDR2 is FYNNEI. This CDR3 has 16 amino acids. The V and J ends lost 0 bases and 0 bases respectively, with 8 bases between them. CDR3 residues: CASSEAPSANTGELFF. The CDR3 bases are TGTGCCAGCAGTGAAGCGCCATCAGCGAACACCGGGGAGCTGTTTTTT.

The table lists this clone with a few counts. V is TRBV2 and J is TRBJ1-2; 8 nucleotides align to TRBD1. V trimming: 7 bases; J trimming: 1 base; junction bases outside the gene matches: 14. The CDR3 sequence is 17 residues long. Germline CDR1 is SNHLY and CDR2 is FYNNEI. The CDR3 loop is CASTSMDREFGNYGYTF. The DNA of the CDR3 is TGTGCCAGCACCTCAATGGACAGGGAATTTGGTAACTATGGCTACACCTTC.

The CDR3 DNA follows: TGTGCCACCAGCCCTAACAGGGATGGCGGCTACACCTTC. This translates into CATSPNRDGGYTF. The V and J genes are TRBV15 and TRBJ1-2, with TRBD1 as a possible D gene (6 bases). V lost 5 bases, J lost 8 bases, and 15 bases lay in between. The CDR3 has 13 amino acids. The V gene's germline CDR1 is LNHNV and CDR2 YYDKDF (reference sequence).

This clone was seen more than once but under ten times. This CDR3 is CASSSAGQGQVVYGYTF. The CDR3 bases are TGTGCCAGCAGCTCCGCGGGACAGGGACAAGTCGTCTATGGCTACACCTTC. The gene calls are TRBV5-4 and TRBJ1-2; TRBD1 agrees at 9 bases. With V trimmed by 3 bases and J by 4 bases, 13 bases remained unmatched. Germline V gene data show CDR1 as SGHNT and CDR2 as YYREEE (reference sequence). CDR3 size: 17 residues.